The 26 T cell receptor beta chains in this list originate from one sample, sequenced in a study of a mutant IDH1 vaccine in newly diagnosed glioma. Data came from immunoSEQ multiplex PCR; TCRdb stores just in-frame clones and leaves some out. The sample lists approximately 25,000 clones; around 76% were seen once. These TCRs are of unknown antigen specificity. Time point noted: week 47, end of study. What each vaccine dose contained was 300 ug of mutant IDH1 20-mer peptide, accompanied by topical imiquimod. This sample comprised PBMCs, obtained from a glioma patient whose treatment included an IDH1 peptide vaccine. The receptors were gathered from a man in his forties with glioma. Some clones in this sample may be carry-over from other donors' samples.

This chain connects TRBV2 to TRBJ1-2, with 7 bases matching TRBD1. Germline values: CDR1 SNHLY, CDR2 FYNNEI. V gave up 7 bases and J gave up 2 bases; unmatched junction bases: 4. This CDR3 has 13 residues. CDR3 loop: CASTLDRNYGYTF. CDR3 DNA sequence: TGTGCCAGCACCCTGGACAGGAACTATGGCTACACCTTC.

This clone is labeled as medium-sized. Other DNA sequences from this sample encode an identical CDR3 as well. The chain combines TRBV10-2 with TRBJ1-1; D is uncertain. Trimming took 6 bases from V and 1 from J, leaving 12 bases between them. This CDR3 is built from 14 residues. Germline CDR1 and CDR2: WSHSY and SAAADI. CDR3 DNA sequence: TGCGCCAGCAGACCCGGGCCTTCGAACACTGAAGCTTTCTTT. Translation: CASRPGPSNTEAFF.

Only one count was recorded for this clone. The rearrangement links TRBV14 to TRBJ1-2; 7 bases map to TRBD1. The V and J ends lost 4 bases and 2 bases, in that order; junction bases with no gene match: 1. This CDR3 has 13 residues. Germline lookup yields CDR1 SGHDN and CDR2 FVKESK. The chain's CDR3 is CASSLQGNYGYTF. CDR3 bases: TGTGCCAGCAGCCTACAGGGGAACTATGGCTACACCTTC.

The V and J genes are TRBV2 and TRBJ1-4; D is possibly TRBD1 (5 bases). The CDR3 loop spans 14 amino acids. Looked up from germline, CDR1 is SNHLY and CDR2 is FYNNEI. Deletions cut 6 bases from V and 7 bases from J, with 15 bases between. CDR3 in DNA: TGTGCCAGCAGATGGGGCCAGAGGGGTGAAAAACTGTTTTTT. It encodes CASRWGQRGEKLFF.

The genes are TRBV27 and TRBJ2-4; D is undetermined. CDR1 is MNHEY, CDR2 SMNVEV, per germline (reference sequence). V was cut by 5 bases and J by 0 bases, with 14 bases left in between. This CDR3 is 16 amino acids long. CDR3 residues: CASSTRIALAKNIQYF. Here the CDR3 DNA reads TGTGCCAGCAGTACCCGGATCGCCCTAGCCAAAAACATTCAGTACTTC.

This clone has only a few counts. The chain has TRBV27 and TRBJ2-3; D gene ambiguous. The germline V gene has CDR1 MNHEY and CDR2 SMNVEV (reference sequence). V was pared by 0 bases and J by 6 bases, with 19 bases between. The CDR3 is made up of 17 amino acids. The CDR3 region has the DNA TGTGCCAGCAGTTTATCGGAGAGGCTTAGGGCCAAGGATACGCAGTATTTT. It yields the protein CASSLSERLRAKDTQYF.

The chain recombines TRBV7-8 with TRBJ2-7; a weak D match, TRBD1 (6 bases). This CDR3 has 14 residues. The germline CDR1 and CDR2 sequences are SGHVS and FQNEAQ. Trimming shortened V by 5 bases and J by 2 bases, and 13 bases separated the two germline ends. The CDR3 region is CASSLTRGTYEQYF. CDR3 coding DNA: TGTGCCAGCAGCCTTACAAGGGGGACCTACGAGCAGTACTTC.

This clone was seen a few times. V usage is TRBV9 and J usage is TRBJ1-2; perhaps TRBD1 as D (6 bases). V lost 4 bases, J lost 13 bases, and 17 bases lay in between. This CDR3 has 12 residues. The germline gives CDR1 SGDLS, CDR2 YYNGEE. CDR3 DNA: TGTGCCAGCAGCCTGGCGGGGGGGCCAATCACCTTC. It encodes CASSLAGGPITF. Supplemented by reference TRBV9 and TRBJ1-2, the full variable domain reads DSGVTQTPKHLITATGQRVTLRCSPRSGDLSVYWYQQSLDQGLQFLIQYYNGEERAKGNILERFSAQQFPDLHSELNLSSLELGDSALYFCASSLAGGPITFGSGTRLTVV.

The chain couples TRBV29-1 to TRBJ2-1; either TRBD1 or TRBD2 may fit D (7 bases each). Germline values: CDR1 SQVTM, CDR2 ANQGSEA. With 3 bases removed from V and 0 bases from J, the gap between germline ends came to 18 bases. The CDR3 contains 17 residues. The CDR3 DNA reads TGCAGCGTTGAGGGGGACAGCCCGGGGGGCTCCTACAATGAGCAGTTCTTC. As protein: CSVEGDSPGGSYNEQFF.

The chain combines TRBV6-1 with TRBJ2-7; 10 bases agree with TRBD2. The CDR3 is made up of 15 amino acids. V lost 2 bases, J lost 2 bases, and 3 bases stayed unmatched. Per germline, CDR1 MNHNS and CDR2 SASEGT. The CDR3 coding sequence is TGTGCCAGCAGTGAAAGGGGGACTAGCGCCTACGAGCAGTACTTC. Amino acids: CASSERGTSAYEQYF.

The chain couples TRBV4-2 to TRBJ2-2; tentatively, D is TRBD2 (5 bases). Germline V gives CDR1 LGHNA, CDR2 YNFKEQ. Trimming stripped 0 bases from V and 4 bases from J, with 12 bases between. The CDR3 extends over 16 amino acids. CDR3 region: CASSQDVSGGTGELFF. The CDR3, as DNA: TGTGCCAGCAGCCAAGATGTATCCGGAGGCACCGGGGAGCTGTTTTTT.

The gene calls are TRBV27 and TRBJ1-1; D is ambiguous. The germline V gene has CDR1 MNHEY and CDR2 SMNVEV (reference sequence). The CDR3 loop spans 15 amino acids. V lost 4 bases to trimming and J lost 0 bases, with 12 bases between them. The CDR3, as DNA: TGTGCCAGCAGTTCTTGGTACGGACTGAACACTGAAGCTTTCTTT. Encoded protein: CASSSWYGLNTEAFF.

This chain uses TRBV6-4 with TRBJ1-6; D call uncertain. V was shortened by 0 bases and J by 11 bases, with 14 bases between the two germline ends. The CDR3 length is 15 residues. Germline loops: CDR1 MRHNA, CDR2 SNTAGT. The CDR3 is CASSDSITPSAPLHF. The CDR3 DNA sequence: TGTGCCAGCAGTGACTCGATCACGCCCTCCGCACCCCTCCACTTT.

V gene TRBV7-2 combines with J gene TRBJ1-3, with 9 bases lining up with TRBD1. Germline lookup yields CDR1 SGHTA and CDR2 FQGNSA. CDR3 size: 14 residues. V lost 5 bases, J lost 7 bases, and 6 bases stayed unmatched. CDR3 amino acids: CASSPGTGRNTIYF. CDR3 DNA sequence: TGTGCCAGCAGCCCCGGGACAGGGCGCAACACCATATATTTT.

The chain employs TRBV19 and TRBJ1-1; the D is unclear. The CDR3 extends over 11 amino acids. CDR1 and CDR2 (germline): LNHDA, SQIVND (reference sequence). Trimming took 9 bases from V and 3 from J, leaving 8 bases between them. CDR3 region: CASSRYTEAFF. The DNA for the CDR3 is TGTGCCAGCAGCCGGTACACTGAAGCTTTCTTT.

This clone was recorded once. V gene TRBV11-3 combines with J gene TRBJ1-1; 7 bases are a match to TRBD1. This CDR3 has 15 residues. Germline V gene lookup returns CDR1 SGHNT and CDR2 YENEEA. V was clipped by 5 bases and J by 1 base; unmatched bases: 7. The DNA for the CDR3 is TGTGCCAGCAGCCCCGGGACAGAGACGAACACTGAAGCTTTCTTT. Protein sequence: CASSPGTETNTEAFF.

This chain connects TRBV2 to TRBJ1-6; tentative D call: TRBD1 (6 bases). Germline CDR1 reads SNHLY; CDR2 reads FYNNEI. This CDR3 contains 16 residues. V was clipped by 6 bases and J by 6 bases, with 18 bases between them. The CDR3 bases are TGTGCCAGCAGCGGAGGGGGAGGACAGATTAATTCACCCCTCCACTTT. Protein: CASSGGGGQINSPLHF.

The chain carries TRBV30 and TRBJ1-6; TRBD1 agrees at 8 bases. Germline V gene sequence: CDR1 GTSNPN, CDR2 SVGIG (reference sequence). There are 15 residues in the CDR3. Losses at the gene ends were 2 bases for V and 15 bases for J; bases not matched to a gene: 15. This CDR3 is CAWSPRDRKFTDLHF. CDR3 in DNA: TGTGCCTGGAGTCCAAGGGACAGGAAATTCACGGACCTCCACTTT.

The rearrangement uses TRBV5-1 and TRBJ2-2; D might be TRBD1 (6 bases). Germline V CDR1 and CDR2: SGHRS, YFSETQ. The CDR3 sequence is 14 residues long. V was clipped by 5 bases and J by 5 bases, with 13 bases between them. CDR3 DNA: TGCGCCAGCAGTCCGAACAGGGAAACCGGGGAGCTGTTTTTT. This sequence encodes CASSPNRETGELFF.

The chain employs TRBV4-2 and TRBJ1-2; D is unresolved. The CDR3 is 15 amino acids. Germline CDR1 and CDR2: LGHNA and YNFKEQ. Trimming pared 1 base from V and 0 bases from J, leaving 9 bases between. The CDR3: CASSQVSGSNYGYTF. The CDR3 DNA reads as TGTGCCAGCAGCCAAGTATCAGGCTCTAACTATGGCTACACCTTC.

This clone appeared a single time. The V and J genes are TRBV6-6 and TRBJ1-5, with 11 bases matching TRBD1. Germline V gene sequence: CDR1 MNHNY, CDR2 SVGAGI (reference sequence). V was clipped by 2 bases and J by 11 bases; unmatched bases: 11. CDR3 length equals 16 residues. Written as DNA, the CDR3 is TGTGCCAGCAGTTACCCGGGACAGGGGGTCTCCGGAGCCCAGCATTTT. Protein product: CASSYPGQGVSGAQHF.

The chain uses TRBV27 and TRBJ1-6, with TRBD1 matching 7 bases. In germline, CDR1 is MNHEY, CDR2 SMNVEV (reference sequence). The CDR3 length is 17 residues. Unmatched junction bases numbered 13, after V lost 4 bases and J lost 7 bases. Written as DNA, the CDR3 is TGTGCCAGCAGTTCGCACCGACAGGGAGGTGGGAATTCACCCCTCCACTTT. This codes for CASSSHRQGGGNSPLHF.

V gene TRBV6-1 combines with J gene TRBJ2-4, with 10 bases identical to TRBD1. The CDR3 covers 17 residues. V was clipped by 0 bases and J by 0 bases; unmatched bases: 2. Looked up from germline, CDR1 is MNHNS and CDR2 is SASEGT. Here the CDR3 reads CASSEAGTGVAKNIQYF. CDR3 in DNA: TGTGCCAGCAGTGAAGCGGGGACAGGGGTAGCCAAAAACATTCAGTACTTC.

The V and J genes are TRBV5-6 and TRBJ2-3; 8 bases are a match to TRBD2. CDR1 SGHDT and CDR2 YYEEEE come from the germline V gene. The V gene end was trimmed by 4 bases and the J gene end by 0 bases; junction bases not matched to a gene: 4. This CDR3 is built from 15 residues. The CDR3 nucleotides read TGTGCCAGCAGCGTCCGGGGGGGGAGCACAGATACGCAGTATTTT. Translated, it gives CASSVRGGSTDTQYF.

The chain uses TRBV6-5 and TRBJ1-1; possible D gene TRBD1, 5 bases. The CDR3 covers 14 residues. Germline lookup yields CDR1 MNHEY and CDR2 SVGAGI. Between the trimmed V and J ends, which lost 6 bases and 3 bases, there was a span of 14 bases. The CDR3 sequence: CASSPTPTDTEAFF. The CDR3 DNA reads TGTGCCAGCAGCCCAACCCCGACAGACACTGAAGCTTTCTTT.

V is TRBV27 and J is TRBJ1-6; D uncertain. V was shortened by 5 bases and J by 8 bases, with 13 bases between the two germline ends. CDR3 length: 14 residues. CDR1 and CDR2 (germline): MNHEY, SMNVEV (reference sequence). DNA for the CDR3: TGTGCCAGCAGTCCCGGACCCTTCTATTCACCCCTCCACTTT. It translates to CASSPGPFYSPLHF.